Listed below are T cell receptor beta chains from one sample, sequenced in a study of cytomegalovirus exposure and HLA in healthy donors. Profiled with immunoSEQ multiplex PCR; TCRdb holds only in-frame clones, not every one. Of 200,000 or so clones listed, roughly 85% are singletons. Sequencing input: PBMCs. These receptor sequences come from a woman under 30 in good health and CMV-seronegative. CDR3s include the opening cysteine and the closing phenylalanine or tryptophan. D genes are given only for firm matches. The listing skips clone size in some rows; elsewhere it reads once, few, many or a size class.

v_gene: TRBV27; abundance: once; j_gene: TRBJ2-7; d_gene: TRBD1; len: 15; CDR3nt: TGTGCCAGCAGTCTCCGGGGACAGCAGAGCTACGAGCAGTACTTC; CDR3aa: CASSLRGQQSYEQYF
v_gene: TRBV28; abundance: .; j_gene: TRBJ1-2; d_gene: .; len: 13; CDR3nt: TGTGCCAGCAGTTTAAGGGGGAATCATGGCTACACCTTC; CDR3aa: CASSLRGNHGYTF
v_gene: TRBV9; abundance: .; j_gene: TRBJ2-1; d_gene: .; len: 16; CDR3nt: TGTGCCAGCAGCCCCCACCAGGGGGGCATTGGAAATGAGCAGTTCTTC; CDR3aa: CASSPHQGGIGNEQFF
v_gene: TRBV7-9; abundance: .; j_gene: TRBJ2-7; d_gene: .; len: 14; CDR3nt: TGTGCCAGCAGCACTTCAACGGACTTTGGAGAGCAGTACTTC; CDR3aa: CASSTSTDFGEQYF
v_gene: TRBV27; abundance: .; j_gene: TRBJ2-4; d_gene: TRBD1; len: 21; CDR3nt: TGTGCCAGCAGCCATGGACCGGGACAGGTCCTTAGGGGACTAGCCAAAAACATTCAGTACTTC; CDR3aa: CASSHGPGQVLRGLAKNIQYF
v_gene: TRBV20-1; abundance: .; j_gene: TRBJ2-5; d_gene: .; len: 11; CDR3nt: TGCAGTGCTAGCTCACAGGAGACCCAGTACTTC; CDR3aa: CSASSQETQYF
v_gene: TRBV18; abundance: .; j_gene: TRBJ1-3; d_gene: TRBD1; len: 17; CDR3nt: TGTGCCAGCTCGCTAACCGGGACAGGGGGCGCGATCGTCACCATATATTTT; CDR3aa: CASSLTGTGGAIVTIYF
v_gene: TRBV5-1; abundance: .; j_gene: TRBJ1-2; d_gene: .; len: 14; CDR3nt: TGCGCCAGCAGCGCACTCACAGGAGGCTATGGCTACACCTTC; CDR3aa: CASSALTGGYGYTF
v_gene: TRBV6-6; abundance: .; j_gene: TRBJ2-1; d_gene: .; len: 12; CDR3nt: TGTGCCAGCAGCCCCCCGGGCTATGAGCAGTTCTTC; CDR3aa: CASSPPGYEQFF
v_gene: TRBV2; abundance: .; j_gene: TRBJ1-2; d_gene: .; len: 12; CDR3nt: TGTGCCAGCAGTGCTGGGGACTATGGCTACACCTTC; CDR3aa: CASSAGDYGYTF
v_gene: TRBV15; abundance: .; j_gene: TRBJ2-2; d_gene: .; len: 16; CDR3nt: TGTGCCACCAGCAGAGGAGACAGGCCCGTCCCCGGGGAGCTGTTTTTT; CDR3aa: CATSRGDRPVPGELFF
v_gene: TRBV6-6; abundance: .; j_gene: TRBJ1-2; d_gene: TRBD1; len: 16; CDR3nt: TGTGCCAGCAGCCGACTCGTTCGACAGGGAGATGATGGCTACACCTTC; CDR3aa: CASSRLVRQGDDGYTF
v_gene: TRBV7-2; abundance: .; j_gene: TRBJ2-7; d_gene: TRBD1; len: 13; CDR3nt: TGTGCCAGCAGCTTACAGGGGGCGTACGAGCAGTACTTC; CDR3aa: CASSLQGAYEQYF
v_gene: TRBV2; abundance: .; j_gene: TRBJ2-6; d_gene: .; len: 16; CDR3nt: TGTGCCAGCAGATCTCAGGGCAACTCTGGGGCCAACGTCCTGACTTTC; CDR3aa: CASRSQGNSGANVLTF
v_gene: TRBV18; abundance: few; j_gene: TRBJ1-4; d_gene: .; len: 13; CDR3nt: TGTGCCAGCTCACCGGGGGCTAATGAAAAACTGTTTTTT; CDR3aa: CASSPGANEKLFF
v_gene: TRBV28; abundance: .; j_gene: TRBJ2-7; d_gene: TRBD1; len: 12; CDR3nt: TGTGCCGGTTCGACAGGGAGAGGGGAGCAGTACTTC; CDR3aa: CAGSTGRGEQYF
v_gene: TRBV4-2; abundance: .; j_gene: TRBJ1-5; d_gene: TRBD1; len: 15; CDR3nt: TGTGCCAGCAGCCAGGACAGGGGGACCAATCAGCCCCAGCATTTT; CDR3aa: CASSQDRGTNQPQHF
v_gene: TRBV2; abundance: few; j_gene: TRBJ2-7; d_gene: .; len: 12; CDR3nt: TGTGCCGGCCGACAGGACTCCTACGAGCAGTACTTC; CDR3aa: CAGRQDSYEQYF
v_gene: TRBV30; abundance: .; j_gene: TRBJ1-5; d_gene: .; len: 13; CDR3nt: TGTGCCTGGAGCGGACAAAGCAATCAGCCCCAGCATTTT; CDR3aa: CAWSGQSNQPQHF
v_gene: TRBV28; abundance: .; j_gene: TRBJ1-1; d_gene: TRBD1; len: 16; CDR3nt: TGTGCCAGCAGTCCCAGGGACAGGCTAATGAACACTGAAGCTTTCTTT; CDR3aa: CASSPRDRLMNTEAFF
v_gene: TRBV5-4; abundance: .; j_gene: TRBJ2-7; d_gene: .; len: 15; CDR3nt: TGTGCCAGCAGCTTGGGAGGCGGGAACTCCTACGAGCAGTACTTC; CDR3aa: CASSLGGGNSYEQYF
v_gene: TRBV27; abundance: .; j_gene: TRBJ2-1; d_gene: .; len: 13; CDR3nt: TGTGCCAGCAGTTTTTCAGGGTACAATGAGCAGTTCTTC; CDR3aa: CASSFSGYNEQFF
v_gene: TRBV7-3; abundance: .; j_gene: TRBJ2-5; d_gene: TRBD2; len: 15; CDR3nt: TGTGCCAGCAGCCCCGGGACTAGCGGGATAGAGACCCAGTACTTC; CDR3aa: CASSPGTSGIETQYF
v_gene: TRBV29-1; abundance: .; j_gene: TRBJ2-3; d_gene: TRBD1; len: 13; CDR3nt: TGCAGCGTTGAAGGACAGGGGGGCGATACGCAGTATTTT; CDR3aa: CSVEGQGGDTQYF
v_gene: TRBV2; abundance: .; j_gene: TRBJ2-1; d_gene: TRBD2; len: 15; CDR3nt: TGTGCCAGCAAGGCAGCGGGGGGGACCTACAATGAGCAGTTCTTC; CDR3aa: CASKAAGGTYNEQFF
v_gene: TRBV18; abundance: .; j_gene: TRBJ2-1; d_gene: .; len: 13; CDR3nt: TGTGCCAGCTCACCACGCCGAGACAATGAGCAGTTCTTC; CDR3aa: CASSPRRDNEQFF
v_gene: TRBV7-3; abundance: .; j_gene: TRBJ2-3; d_gene: .; len: 13; CDR3nt: TGTGCCAGCAGCTTATTCGTCAGAGATACGCAGTATTTT; CDR3aa: CASSLFVRDTQYF
v_gene: TRBV5-8; abundance: .; j_gene: TRBJ1-2; d_gene: .; len: 17; CDR3nt: TGTGCCAGCAGCTCGAGGGTGGACTCTCTCGCTAACTATGGCTACACCTTC; CDR3aa: CASSSRVDSLANYGYTF
v_gene: TRBV18; abundance: .; j_gene: TRBJ2-2; d_gene: TRBD1; len: 17; CDR3nt: TGTGCCAGCTCACCCGGTCTAGGGGGCGCCGACACCGGGGAGCTGTTTTTT; CDR3aa: CASSPGLGGADTGELFF
v_gene: TRBV28; abundance: .; j_gene: TRBJ1-2; d_gene: .; len: 13; CDR3nt: TGTGCCAGCAGTCTACGTATTAACTATGGCTACACCTTC; CDR3aa: CASSLRINYGYTF
v_gene: TRBV5-1; abundance: .; j_gene: TRBJ1-2; d_gene: .; len: 15; CDR3nt: TGCGCCAGCAGCTTGGTAGGGAACCCCGGATACGGCTACACCTTC; CDR3aa: CASSLVGNPGYGYTF
v_gene: TRBV5-6; abundance: few; j_gene: TRBJ2-5; d_gene: .; len: 15; CDR3nt: TGTGCCAGCAGCTGGGGGCAAGGAAACCAAGAGACCCAGTACTTC; CDR3aa: CASSWGQGNQETQYF
v_gene: TRBV5-1; abundance: .; j_gene: TRBJ1-1; d_gene: .; len: 13; CDR3nt: TGCGCCAGCAGCTTTGAGGCCAACACTGAAGCTTTCTTT; CDR3aa: CASSFEANTEAFF
v_gene: TRBV11-2; abundance: .; j_gene: TRBJ2-2; d_gene: .; len: 13; CDR3nt: TGTGCCACCTCTCGGACGAACACCGGGGAGCTGTTTTTT; CDR3aa: CATSRTNTGELFF
v_gene: TRBV11-2; abundance: few; j_gene: TRBJ1-2; d_gene: TRBD1; len: 13; CDR3nt: TGTGCCAGCAGACTCAGGGGGAACTATGGCTACACCTTC; CDR3aa: CASRLRGNYGYTF
v_gene: TRBV7-9; abundance: .; j_gene: TRBJ2-7; d_gene: .; len: 14; CDR3nt: TGTGCCAGCAGCTTCCAGGGTGGTTCTGACGAGCAGTACTTC; CDR3aa: CASSFQGGSDEQYF
v_gene: TRBV9; abundance: few; j_gene: TRBJ1-2; d_gene: TRBD1; len: 14; CDR3nt: TGTGCCAGCAGAGGGACAGGTCTTAACTATGGCTACACCTTC; CDR3aa: CASRGTGLNYGYTF
v_gene: TRBV27; abundance: .; j_gene: TRBJ1-2; d_gene: .; len: 14; CDR3nt: TGTGCCAGCCAACAAAAGGGAGAAGGGATGAGCTACACCTTC; CDR3aa: CASQQKGEGMSYTF
v_gene: TRBV18; abundance: few; j_gene: TRBJ1-5; d_gene: TRBD1; len: 16; CDR3nt: TGTGCCAGCTCACCAGGTACGGGACAGGAAAGACAGCCCCAGCATTTT; CDR3aa: CASSPGTGQERQPQHF
v_gene: TRBV15; abundance: .; j_gene: TRBJ2-2; d_gene: .; len: 14; CDR3nt: TGTGCCACCAGCAGAGACAAGAACACCGGGGAGCTGTTTTTT; CDR3aa: CATSRDKNTGELFF
v_gene: TRBV15; abundance: once; j_gene: TRBJ1-5; d_gene: .; len: 20; CDR3nt: TGTGCCACCAGCAGAGATTATGCCTCCGGCTGGGCGGCGGGGAATCAGCCCCAGCATTTT; CDR3aa: CATSRDYASGWAAGNQPQHF
v_gene: TRBV5-1; abundance: .; j_gene: TRBJ1-2; d_gene: .; len: 15; CDR3nt: TGCGCCAGCAGCTTTGAAGGCCCTACGGGCTATGGCTACACCTTC; CDR3aa: CASSFEGPTGYGYTF
v_gene: TRBV29-1; abundance: .; j_gene: TRBJ2-7; d_gene: TRBD1; len: 14; CDR3nt: TGCAGCGTCGAGGACAGGGGGAGGGCCTACGAGCAGTACTTC; CDR3aa: CSVEDRGRAYEQYF
v_gene: TRBV29-1; abundance: .; j_gene: TRBJ2-7; d_gene: TRBD2; len: 12; CDR3nt: TGCAGCGTTCGGGGGGGCGCTTCCGAGCAGTACTTC; CDR3aa: CSVRGGASEQYF
v_gene: TRBV4-1; abundance: .; j_gene: TRBJ2-1; d_gene: .; len: 16; CDR3nt: TGCGCCAGCAGCCAGTCCCTAGCGTTAAGCTACAATGAGCAGTTCTTC; CDR3aa: CASSQSLALSYNEQFF
v_gene: TRBV5-1; abundance: .; j_gene: TRBJ2-2; d_gene: TRBD2; len: 15; CDR3nt: TGCGCCAGCAGCTGGAGGAGCGGGAGCACCGGGGAGCTGTTTTTT; CDR3aa: CASSWRSGSTGELFF
v_gene: TRBV19; abundance: .; j_gene: TRBJ1-2; d_gene: TRBD1; len: 13; CDR3nt: TGTGCCAGTAGCGTAGACAGGGGTCGGGGCTACACCTTC; CDR3aa: CASSVDRGRGYTF
v_gene: TRBV5-1; abundance: .; j_gene: TRBJ2-7; d_gene: TRBD1; len: 15; CDR3nt: TGCGCCAGCAGCCCAGGACAGGCTTTAACCTACGAGCAGTACTTC; CDR3aa: CASSPGQALTYEQYF
v_gene: TRBV28; abundance: once; j_gene: TRBJ2-7; d_gene: .; len: 18; CDR3nt: TGTGCCAGCAGATCCCTACGGACAGGCCCCAGGGGGAGGGACGAGCAGTACTTC; CDR3aa: CASRSLRTGPRGRDEQYF
v_gene: TRBV30; abundance: few; j_gene: TRBJ2-1; d_gene: .; len: 12; CDR3nt: TGTGCCTGGTCGGCCCAATCCTATGAGCAGTTCTTC; CDR3aa: CAWSAQSYEQFF